The T cell receptor (beta chain) under discussion was sequenced for a study of cytomegalovirus exposure and HLA in healthy donors. In its sample, this clone was seen a few times. PCR used 60 Vbeta primers and 13 Jbeta primers. Here immunoSEQ multiplex PCR was the method, and the copy in TCRdb shows in-frame clones only, minus some. The sample has approximately 100,000 clones, more than 60% seen once; the top ten hold roughly 6%. The V gene's germline CDR1 is MNHEY and CDR2 SVGAGI. Trimming took 2 bases from V and 0 from J, leaving 10 bases between them. The length of the CDR3 is 16 residues. Material: PBMCs. This TCR came from a woman aged 50 to 60 in good health and CMV-seropositive. The chain links TRBV6-5 to TRBJ1-4; D is undetermined. The CDR3 sequence is CASSYDSEATNEKLFF. The CDR3 bases are TGTGCCAGCAGTTACGATTCAGAGGCAACTAATGAAAAACTGTTTTTT.